The present T cell receptor beta chain was sequenced within a study of blood T cell repertoires in COVID-19. Study information: The origin of the acute and convalescent COVID-19 samples was the United States, Italy and Spain. The analysed material was cDNA or gDNA that came from T cells, B-cell-depleted T cells, or PBMCs.

This clone was found a few times. Seattle enrolled patients during active infection and tracked them longitudinally. Source study methods: The authors estimated nucleated cell counts from reference gene primer amplification. Clones were read by immunoSEQ multiplex PCR, and TCRdb kept only the in-frame ones, dropping some. That table is the source of V, J and clone size, and D and trimming were worked out from the DNA. Found here are approximately 120,000 clones, 85% to 90% of them singletons; the top ten hold less than 3.5%. In germline, CDR1 is MNHEY, CDR2 SMNVEV (reference sequence). The CDR3 sequence is 14 residues long. V lost 3 bases to trimming and J lost 1 base, with 9 bases between them.

The sample was peripheral blood. The TCR originated in an elderly woman with COVID-19, enrolled during active disease. The genes are TRBV27 and TRBJ1-1; no definite D call. The CDR3 region is CASSLGSPNTEAFF. The CDR3 DNA reads TGTGCCAGCAGTTTGGGGAGCCCGAACACTGAAGCTTTCTTT.